These T cell receptor beta chains were read from a single sample in a study of regulatory T cells in long-lasting Graves disease. TCRdb passed the multiplex PCR reads through MiXCR, listing each CDR3 protein once. The sample includes around 460,000 distinct CDR3 sequences, around 15% of them seen just once. The data also belong to a second study, concerning T cells in Graves' hyperthyroidism and ophthalmopathy.

Specimen: peripheral blood mononuclear cells (PBMCs), collected at new diagnosis, from a patient treated with antithyroid drugs. The receptor set was obtained from a woman in her forties or fifties with Graves disease. Each CDR3 is given with its conserved first and last residue. A D gene is named only where the DNA matches it firmly. Expanded clones are given a class, and other clones once, few, many or no size at all.

few	TRBV7-6	TRBJ2-2	.	TGTGCCACCCGGCCCGCGGGCCGCTTGAACACCGGGGAGCTGTTTTTT	CATRPAGRLNTGELFF
many	TRBV11-2	TRBJ2-2	TRBD1	TGTGCCAGCAGCTTTACCATGGGACAGGCGAACACCGGGGAGCTGTTTTTT	CASSFTMGQANTGELFF
many	TRBV7-9	TRBJ2-7	TRBD1	TGTGCCAGCAGCCTATCCCCGGGACAGGGGGCTTACGAGCAGTACTTC	CASSLSPGQGAYEQYF
many	TRBV7-3	TRBJ2-7	.	TGTGCCAGCAGCTTAACCAGACTAGACGAGCAGTACTTC	CASSLTRLDEQYF
few	TRBV6-1	TRBJ2-7	TRBD1	TGTGCCAGCAGGGACGGGACAGGGCACTACGAGCAGTACTTC	CASRDGTGHYEQYF
many	TRBV7-3	TRBJ2-2	TRBD2	TGTGCCAGCAGCCCAGGGACTAGCGGCTACACCGGGGAGCTGTTTTTT	CASSPGTSGYTGELFF
few	TRBV29-1	TRBJ2-1	TRBD2	TGCAGCGGCTCCCTGGGGAGGGATGAGCAGTTCTTC	CSGSLGRDEQFF
many	TRBV28	TRBJ2-1	.	TGTGCCAGCCTTCGAAACACAGTGACCTCCTACAATGAGCAGTTCTTC	CASLRNTVTSYNEQFF
many	TRBV6-1	TRBJ2-7	.	TGTGCCAGCAGTGAACGGGTCCCGGCGGACTACGAGCAGTACTTC	CASSERVPADYEQYF
many	TRBV12-3/TRBV12-4	TRBJ2-1	.	TGTGCCAGCAGTCCCATCTACAATGAGCAGTTCTTC	CASSPIYNEQFF
many	TRBV7-6	TRBJ2-2	.	TGTGCCAGCAGCTTAGGGGGTTACACCGGGGAGCTGTTTTTT	CASSLGGYTGELFF
many	TRBV27	TRBJ2-7	TRBD1	TGTGCCAGCAGTCTTTTGGGGACAGGATCCTACGAGCAGTACTTC	CASSLLGTGSYEQYF
many	TRBV3-1	TRBJ2-7	TRBD1	TGTGCCAGCAGCCAAACCGCGACAGGGTTCTACGAGCAGTACTTC	CASSQTATGFYEQYF
.	TRBV7-9	TRBJ2-1	.	TGTGCCAGCAGCCCGCGCCTCGGCGCGGGTGAGCAGTTCTTC	CASSPRLGAGEQFF
many	TRBV11-2	TRBJ2-1	TRBD1	TGTGCCAGCAGACCCGGGACAGGGTGGAATGAGCAGTTCTTC	CASRPGTGWNEQFF
many	TRBV9	TRBJ2-5	TRBD2	TGTGCCAGCAGTACTAGCGGCACCCACAAAGAGACCCAGTACTTC	CASSTSGTHKETQYF
.	TRBV30	TRBJ1-1	TRBD1	TGTGCCTGGAGTCTAATAAAGACAGGGATCAGCCCTGAAGCTTTCTTT	CAWSLIKTGISPEAFF
many	TRBV18	TRBJ2-1	TRBD2	TGTGCCAGCTCACCAGGACTAGCGGGCGCCTACAATGAGCAGTTCTTC	CASSPGLAGAYNEQFF
many	TRBV19	TRBJ1-5	.	TGTGCCAGTAGTATAGATGGGGGGCCGAGGCAGCCCCAGCATTTT	CASSIDGGPRQPQHF
.	TRBV7-9	TRBJ2-1	.	TGTGCCAGCAGCTTAGACGTCTTTAAGAATGAGCAGTTCTTC	CASSLDVFKNEQFF
.	TRBV5-1	TRBJ2-2	TRBD2	TGCGCCAGCAGCTTGGTCGGGGCGGCTAGCGGGATTGCCGGGGAGCTGTTTTTT	CASSLVGAASGIAGELFF
.	TRBV20-1	TRBJ1-1	TRBD1	TGCAGTGCTAGACAGGGGGGCACTGAAGCTTTCTTT	CSARQGGTEAFF
.	TRBV5-1	TRBJ2-5	TRBD1	TGCGCCAGCAGCTTGGCCTCCTTGACAGGGCTGGAGACCCAGTACTTC	CASSLASLTGLETQYF
few	TRBV20-1	TRBJ2-7	.	TGCAGTAGAGCCGGGACGGGCTCCTACGAGCAGTACTTC	CSRAGTGSYEQYF
many	TRBV28	TRBJ2-1	.	TGTGCCAGCAGTTTGTGGGCTACCGCCGATGAGCAGTTCTTC	CASSLWATADEQFF
many	TRBV20-1	TRBJ2-7	.	TGCAGTGCTGAGGGGTTCTGGGGACAAGAGCAGTACTTC	CSAEGFWGQEQYF
many	TRBV7-8	TRBJ1-1	TRBD1	TGTGCCAGCAGCCCTAGAGGCCCCGGGACAGGGCTCAACACTGAAGCTTTCTTT	CASSPRGPGTGLNTEAFF
many	TRBV2	TRBJ2-3	.	TGTGCCAGCCTTTGGAGTGCAGATACGCAGTATTTT	CASLWSADTQYF
.	TRBV28	TRBJ1-5	.	TGTGCCAGCCGGGAACCAGGGGAGGTAACGCCCCAGCATTTT	CASREPGEVTPQHF
.	TRBV7-9	TRBJ2-1	.	TGTGCCAGCAGCTTGTTTAGCGGAAAATACAATGAGCAGTTCTTC	CASSLFSGKYNEQFF
many	TRBV18	TRBJ2-1	TRBD1	TGTGCCAGCTCACCACCTAGAACAGGGGCCAACTACAATGAGCAGTTCTTC	CASSPPRTGANYNEQFF
many	TRBV5-1	TRBJ1-2	TRBD1	TGCGCCAGCAGCCCGTCGACAGGGGATTTTTATGGCTACACCTTC	CASSPSTGDFYGYTF
.	TRBV7-9	TRBJ2-3	TRBD2	TGTGCCAGCAGCTTTAGGTGGGACTACCTAAAATCAGATACGCAGTATTTT	CASSFRWDYLKSDTQYF
many	TRBV5-5	TRBJ2-2	TRBD1	TGTGCCAGCAGCACCCTACGGGGGACAGGGGGCGGGGACACCGGGGAGCTGTTTTTT	CASSTLRGTGGGDTGELFF
few	TRBV5-6	TRBJ2-7	.	TGTGCCAGCAGCTCCCCGGAGGACGGCAGGCCCTACGAGCAGTACTTC	CASSSPEDGRPYEQYF
many	TRBV4-1	TRBJ2-1	.	TGCGCCAGCAGCCTTACCGGAGGGGCGAACTACAATGAGCAGTTCTTC	CASSLTGGANYNEQFF
.	TRBV10-3	TRBJ1-6	.	TGTGCCATCAGTAGAACAGGAGGCGAAAACTCACCCCTCCACTTT	CAISRTGGENSPLHF
.	TRBV10-2	TRBJ2-4	.	TGCGCCAGCAGTGAGGGGGAAGAGGTCATTCAGTACTTC	CASSEGEEVIQYF